This T cell receptor beta chain was captured in a study of breast tumors, draining lymph nodes, adjacent tissues. Trimming at V came to 5 bases and at J to 1 base, leaving 5 bases not matched to a gene. Germline assignment: CDR1 LGHNA and CDR2 YNFKEQ. CDR3 length: 14 amino acids. Samples came from axillary lymph nodes draining the breast cancer. This clonotype was counted a few times. From the multiplex PCR reads, TCRdb called clonotypes with MiXCR, one entry per CDR3 protein. Among 170,000 or so distinct CDR3 sequences, approximately 30% were seen once, and the ten largest hold approximately 4.2%. Specimen: axillary lymph node tissue. The TCR comes from a female donor with breast cancer. Some clones in this sample may be carry-over from other donors' samples. The chain employs TRBV4-2 and TRBJ2-7; 7 bases match TRBD2. The CDR3, as DNA: TGTGCCAGCAGCGCGGGCGGGGGTTCCTACGAGCAGTACTTC. Translating gives CASSAGGGSYEQYF.